The entry below gives a single TCR beta chain sequence along with its context. This entry is derived from a study of T-cell reconstitution after alpha-beta-depleted transplantation in children. TCRbeta library preparation incorporated unique molecular identifiers. Via MiXCR, TCRdb re-called the PCR reads, giving one row per CDR3 protein. The sample includes under 450,000 distinct CDR3 sequences, about 14% seen only once; the top ten take around 4.1%. Trimming removed 0 bases at V and 7 bases at J, with 15 bases between. Germline-derived CDR1 and CDR2 are LGHNA and YSLEER. This CDR3 is 15 amino acids long.

The chain carries TRBV4-3 and TRBJ1-1; D not resolved. This receptor was taken from a human donor who donated a stem cell graft to a child with Fanconi anemia. Material: PBMCs, obtained from the stem cell graft. Here the CDR3 reads CASSQDRTLSLEAFF. As DNA, the CDR3 is TGCGCCAGCAGCCAAGATCGAACGCTCTCCCTTGAAGCTTTCTTT.